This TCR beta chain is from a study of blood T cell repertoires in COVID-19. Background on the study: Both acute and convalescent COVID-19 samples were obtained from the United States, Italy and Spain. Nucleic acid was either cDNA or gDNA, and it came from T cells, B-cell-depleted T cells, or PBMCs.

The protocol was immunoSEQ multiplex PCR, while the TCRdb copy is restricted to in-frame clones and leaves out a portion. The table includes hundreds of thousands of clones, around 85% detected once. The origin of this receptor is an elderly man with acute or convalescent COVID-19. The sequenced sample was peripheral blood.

CDR3 sequence reads: CASSPGQGDSYGYTF. In DNA form, the CDR3 reads TGTGCCAGCAGCCCGGGACAGGGAGATTCCTATGGCTACACCTTC. This chain uses TRBV3-1 (or the pseudogene TRBV3-2) with TRBJ1-2; TRBD1 matches at 9 bases. The CDR3 has 15 amino acids. Trimming cost V 4 bases and J 4 bases; bases outside gene matches: 7. The germline V gene has CDR1 LGHDT and CDR2 YNNKEL (reference sequence).